The rows below give T cell receptor beta chains drawn from one sample of a study of OX40 agonist ivuxolimab in advanced cancers. Measured with immunoSEQ multiplex PCR; TCRdb has only the in-frame clones, and not every one. The sample shows just over 80,000 clones, more than 70% of them seen only once. Sequenced here: CD4+ or CD8+ T cells sorted from blood, sampled in a trial of the OX40 agonist ivuxolimab. The receptors stem from an adult with an advanced solid tumor such as melanoma, head and neck, liver or kidney cancer. CDR3s include the opening cysteine and the closing phenylalanine or tryptophan. Fields, in order: CDR3 protein, CDR3 DNA, clone size, V gene, J gene, D gene. A D gene is named only where the DNA matches it firmly. Some rows have no size entry. The others give once, few or many, or a class for an expanded clone.

CDR3 protein: CASSFRVYEKLFF; CDR3 DNA: TGTGCCAGCAGTTTCAGGGTCTACGAAAAACTGTTTTTT; clone size: -; V gene: TRBV27; J gene: TRBJ1-4; D gene: -
CDR3 protein: CASRRSGDEQYF; CDR3 DNA: TGTGCCAGCAGGAGGTCCGGCGACGAGCAGTACTTC; clone size: -; V gene: TRBV6-5; J gene: TRBJ2-7; D gene: -
CDR3 protein: CASSPVRAVGEGYTF; CDR3 DNA: TGTGCCAGCAGCCCGGTCCGGGCCGTAGGGGAAGGCTACACCTTC; clone size: -; V gene: TRBV7-8; J gene: TRBJ1-2; D gene: -
CDR3 protein: CASSPGLRQGADSIRPQHF; CDR3 DNA: TGTGCCAGCAGCCCAGGTCTCCGACAGGGGGCTGACTCTATCCGACCCCAGCATTTT; clone size: -; V gene: TRBV28; J gene: TRBJ1-5; D gene: TRBD1
CDR3 protein: CASSEYGTGSRGTYNEQFF; CDR3 DNA: TGTGCCAGCAGTGAATATGGGACAGGGTCTAGGGGCACTTACAATGAGCAGTTCTTC; clone size: -; V gene: TRBV6-1; J gene: TRBJ2-1; D gene: TRBD1
CDR3 protein: CASSLLNTQYF; CDR3 DNA: TGTGCCAGCAGCCTGCTGAATACGCAGTATTTT; clone size: -; V gene: TRBV5-6; J gene: TRBJ2-3; D gene: -
CDR3 protein: CASSLAGAQYEQYF; CDR3 DNA: TGTGCCAGCAGCTTAGCAGGGGCGCAGTACGAGCAGTACTTC; clone size: -; V gene: TRBV11-2; J gene: TRBJ2-7; D gene: -
CDR3 protein: CASSEGWGQNYGYTF; CDR3 DNA: TGTGCCAGCAGTGAAGGTTGGGGACAGAACTATGGCTACACCTTC; clone size: -; V gene: TRBV6-1; J gene: TRBJ1-2; D gene: TRBD1
CDR3 protein: CASKSSSYNEQFF; CDR3 DNA: TGTGCCAGCAAAAGTAGCTCCTACAATGAGCAGTTCTTC; clone size: -; V gene: TRBV2; J gene: TRBJ2-1; D gene: -
CDR3 protein: CASSVEGYQPQHF; CDR3 DNA: TGTGCCAGCAGCGTAGAAGGCTACCAGCCCCAGCATTTT; clone size: -; V gene: TRBV9; J gene: TRBJ1-5; D gene: -
CDR3 protein: CASSLGGILSYEQYF; CDR3 DNA: TGTGCCAGCAGCTTAGGCGGTATACTCTCCTACGAGCAGTACTTC; clone size: -; V gene: TRBV7-2; J gene: TRBJ2-7; D gene: -
CDR3 protein: CASSTTGGEEAFF; CDR3 DNA: TGTGCCAGTAGCACGACAGGGGGCGAGGAAGCTTTCTTT; clone size: few; V gene: TRBV19; J gene: TRBJ1-1; D gene: TRBD1
CDR3 protein: CASSWSGGAGEKLFF; CDR3 DNA: TGCGCCAGCAGCTGGTCAGGGGGCGCCGGGGAAAAACTGTTTTTT; clone size: -; V gene: TRBV5-1; J gene: TRBJ1-4; D gene: TRBD1
CDR3 protein: CASSYGTGGSDTQYF; CDR3 DNA: TGTGCCAGCAGTTATGGGACAGGGGGGTCAGATACGCAGTATTTT; clone size: once; V gene: TRBV6-5; J gene: TRBJ2-3; D gene: TRBD1
CDR3 protein: CASRAGTSGGDQETQYF; CDR3 DNA: TGTGCCAGCAGAGCCGGGACTAGCGGGGGAGACCAAGAGACCCAGTACTTC; clone size: -; V gene: TRBV2; J gene: TRBJ2-5; D gene: TRBD2
CDR3 protein: CATSRAGTAVKRRYF; CDR3 DNA: TGTGCCACCAGCAGAGCAGGGACTGCCGTTAAACGGCGGTACTTC; clone size: -; V gene: TRBV15; J gene: TRBJ2-4; D gene: -
CDR3 protein: CASGSGQGVGTQETQYF; CDR3 DNA: TGTGCTAGTGGTTCGGGACAGGGGGTGGGGACCCAAGAGACCCAGTACTTC; clone size: -; V gene: TRBV12-5; J gene: TRBJ2-5; D gene: TRBD1
CDR3 protein: CASSPQGNYNEQFF; CDR3 DNA: TGTGCCAGCAGCCCACAGGGTAACTACAATGAGCAGTTCTTC; clone size: -; V gene: TRBV14; J gene: TRBJ2-1; D gene: -
CDR3 protein: CASSFSDTGTGGRTQYF; CDR3 DNA: TGTGCCAGCAGCTTCAGTGACACCGGGACAGGGGGCCGTACGCAGTATTTT; clone size: -; V gene: TRBV7-2; J gene: TRBJ2-3; D gene: TRBD1
CDR3 protein: CASSFRDKNHEQYF; CDR3 DNA: TGTGCCAGCAGCTTTCGGGACAAGAACCACGAGCAGTACTTC; clone size: -; V gene: TRBV6-6; J gene: TRBJ2-7; D gene: -
CDR3 protein: CASSATGGAGNEQFF; CDR3 DNA: TGTGCCAGCAGCGCGACAGGGGGCGCTGGGAATGAGCAGTTCTTC; clone size: -; V gene: TRBV7-3; J gene: TRBJ2-1; D gene: TRBD1
CDR3 protein: CASSQEGTSDNEQFF; CDR3 DNA: TGTGCCAGCAGCCAAGAGGGGACTAGTGACAATGAGCAGTTCTTC; clone size: -; V gene: TRBV4-2; J gene: TRBJ2-1; D gene: TRBD2
CDR3 protein: CASSLVQGQGIGYTF; CDR3 DNA: TGTGCCAGCAGCTTAGTGCAAGGTCAGGGAATTGGCTACACCTTC; clone size: -; V gene: TRBV7-2; J gene: TRBJ1-2; D gene: -
CDR3 protein: CASSYINRPAFF; CDR3 DNA: TGTGCCAGCAGTTATATCAATCGGCCAGCTTTCTTT; clone size: -; V gene: TRBV6-5; J gene: TRBJ1-1; D gene: -
CDR3 protein: CASSSLQGGNYGYTF; CDR3 DNA: TGTGCCAGTAGTAGCCTGCAGGGAGGGAACTATGGCTACACCTTC; clone size: once; V gene: TRBV19; J gene: TRBJ1-2; D gene: -
CDR3 protein: CASSQGRVDTQYF; CDR3 DNA: TGTGCCAGTAGTCAGGGAAGGGTAGATACGCAGTATTTT; clone size: -; V gene: TRBV19; J gene: TRBJ2-3; D gene: -
CDR3 protein: CSVVGGKGTDTQYF; CDR3 DNA: TGCAGCGTTGTGGGTGGGAAGGGCACAGATACGCAGTATTTT; clone size: once; V gene: TRBV29-1; J gene: TRBJ2-3; D gene: -
CDR3 protein: CASSVQVRTDTQYF; CDR3 DNA: TGTGCCAGCAGCGTACAGGTGAGGACAGATACGCAGTATTTT; clone size: -; V gene: TRBV9; J gene: TRBJ2-3; D gene: -
CDR3 protein: CASSTRTGPGANVLTF; CDR3 DNA: TGTGCCAGCAGCACCCGGACAGGGCCTGGGGCCAACGTCCTGACTTTC; clone size: -; V gene: TRBV11-3; J gene: TRBJ2-6; D gene: TRBD1
CDR3 protein: CASRTVTEAFF; CDR3 DNA: TGTGCCAGCAGAACAGTCACTGAAGCTTTCTTT; clone size: -; V gene: TRBV6-1; J gene: TRBJ1-1; D gene: -
CDR3 protein: CASSPPSGFDNEQFF; CDR3 DNA: TGTGCCAGCTCACCCCCTAGCGGGTTCGACAATGAGCAGTTCTTC; clone size: -; V gene: TRBV18; J gene: TRBJ2-1; D gene: TRBD2
CDR3 protein: CNAGGGAGGETQYF; CDR3 DNA: TGCAACGCGGGGGGGGGCGCGGGCGGGGAGACCCAGTACTTC; clone size: -; V gene: TRBV29-1; J gene: TRBJ2-5; D gene: TRBD2
CDR3 protein: CASSHGLAGGSTDTQYF; CDR3 DNA: TGTGCCAGCAGTCATGGACTAGCGGGGGGGAGCACAGATACGCAGTATTTT; clone size: once; V gene: TRBV28; J gene: TRBJ2-3; D gene: TRBD2
CDR3 protein: CASSLRSPLHNEQFF; CDR3 DNA: TGTGCCAGCAGTTTAAGGTCCCCCCTGCACAATGAGCAGTTCTTC; clone size: -; V gene: TRBV27; J gene: TRBJ2-1; D gene: -
CDR3 protein: CASSLILDEAFF; CDR3 DNA: TGTGCCAGCAGTCTTATACTGGATGAAGCTTTCTTT; clone size: few; V gene: TRBV28; J gene: TRBJ1-1; D gene: -
CDR3 protein: CSVEDAGQALNTEAFF; CDR3 DNA: TGCAGCGTTGAAGATGCAGGCCAGGCTTTGAACACTGAAGCTTTCTTT; clone size: -; V gene: TRBV29-1; J gene: TRBJ1-1; D gene: -
CDR3 protein: CASSLPGLAGAYNEQFF; CDR3 DNA: TGTGCCAGCTCTCTGCCGGGACTAGCGGGGGCATACAATGAGCAGTTCTTC; clone size: -; V gene: TRBV18; J gene: TRBJ2-1; D gene: TRBD2
CDR3 protein: CASSSYKNPGTEAFF; CDR3 DNA: TGTGCCAGCAGCTCCTATAAGAACCCGGGCACTGAAGCTTTCTTT; clone size: -; V gene: TRBV7-2; J gene: TRBJ1-1; D gene: -
CDR3 protein: CASGLVLSGEGANGYTF; CDR3 DNA: TGTGCTAGTGGTTTGGTACTCTCGGGGGAGGGGGCGAATGGCTACACCTTC; clone size: -; V gene: TRBV12-5; J gene: TRBJ1-2; D gene: TRBD1
CDR3 protein: CASSVNSGRGNEQFF; CDR3 DNA: TGTGCCAGCAGTGTGAATAGCGGGAGAGGTAATGAGCAGTTCTTC; clone size: -; V gene: TRBV6-1; J gene: TRBJ2-1; D gene: TRBD2
CDR3 protein: CASRGVSNQPQHF; CDR3 DNA: TGTGCCAGCAGGGGGGTGAGCAATCAGCCCCAGCATTTT; clone size: once; V gene: TRBV6-1; J gene: TRBJ1-5; D gene: -
CDR3 protein: CASTRQGRQDSPLHF; CDR3 DNA: TGTGCCAGCACCCGACAGGGACGCCAAGATTCACCCCTCCACTTT; clone size: -; V gene: TRBV6-1; J gene: TRBJ1-6; D gene: TRBD1
CDR3 protein: CASSSNPIRRGYTF; CDR3 DNA: TGTGCCAGCAGTTCGAACCCCATTAGGCGTGGCTACACCTTC; clone size: -; V gene: TRBV28; J gene: TRBJ1-2; D gene: -
CDR3 protein: CASVSGAAGNTIYF; CDR3 DNA: TGTGCCAGCGTTTCGGGGGCGGCTGGAAACACCATATATTTT; clone size: few; V gene: TRBV28; J gene: TRBJ1-3; D gene: -
CDR3 protein: CASSPPGSYEQYF; CDR3 DNA: TGTGCCAGCAGTCCCCCAGGCTCCTACGAGCAGTACTTC; clone size: -; V gene: TRBV27; J gene: TRBJ2-7; D gene: -
CDR3 protein: CALEHGSYEQYF; CDR3 DNA: TGTGCCTTGGAGCACGGTTCCTACGAGCAGTACTTC; clone size: -; V gene: TRBV30; J gene: TRBJ2-7; D gene: -
CDR3 protein: CASSLGSGRVISSYEQYF; CDR3 DNA: TGTGCCAGCAGCTTGGGGAGCGGGAGGGTTATTAGCTCCTACGAGCAGTACTTC; clone size: -; V gene: TRBV5-4; J gene: TRBJ2-7; D gene: TRBD2
CDR3 protein: CASSTGQGAYEQYF; CDR3 DNA: TGCGCCAGCAGCACCGGACAGGGAGCCTACGAGCAGTACTTC; clone size: -; V gene: TRBV5-1; J gene: TRBJ2-7; D gene: TRBD1
CDR3 protein: CASSLGAGFYNSPLHF; CDR3 DNA: TGTGCCAGCAGCTTGGGGGCCGGATTCTATAATTCACCCCTCCACTTT; clone size: few; V gene: TRBV7-9; J gene: TRBJ1-6; D gene: -
CDR3 protein: CASSETQGGYGYTF; CDR3 DNA: TGTGCCAGCAGTGAAACCCAAGGGGGTTATGGCTACACCTTC; clone size: -; V gene: TRBV2; J gene: TRBJ1-2; D gene: -
CDR3 protein: CATSRIGGGSYNEQFF; CDR3 DNA: TGTGCCACCAGCAGAATAGGCGGGGGCTCCTACAATGAGCAGTTCTTC; clone size: -; V gene: TRBV15; J gene: TRBJ2-1; D gene: TRBD2
CDR3 protein: CASSLFGTDVNTDTQYF; CDR3 DNA: TGCGCCAGCAGCTTGTTCGGCACAGACGTTAACACAGATACGCAGTATTTT; clone size: -; V gene: TRBV5-1; J gene: TRBJ2-3; D gene: -